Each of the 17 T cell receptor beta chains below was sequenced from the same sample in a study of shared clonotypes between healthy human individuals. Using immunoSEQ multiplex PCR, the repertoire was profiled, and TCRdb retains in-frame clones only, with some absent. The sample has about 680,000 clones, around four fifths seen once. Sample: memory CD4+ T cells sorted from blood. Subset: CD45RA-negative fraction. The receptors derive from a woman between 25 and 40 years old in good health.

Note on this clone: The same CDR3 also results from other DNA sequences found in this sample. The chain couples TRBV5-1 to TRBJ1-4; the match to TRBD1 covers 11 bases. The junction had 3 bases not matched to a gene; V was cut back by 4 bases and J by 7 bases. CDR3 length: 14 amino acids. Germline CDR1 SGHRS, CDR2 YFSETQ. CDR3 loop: CASSPGQGVEKLFF. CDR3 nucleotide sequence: TGCGCCAGCAGCCCGGGACAGGGGGTTGAAAAACTGTTTTTT.

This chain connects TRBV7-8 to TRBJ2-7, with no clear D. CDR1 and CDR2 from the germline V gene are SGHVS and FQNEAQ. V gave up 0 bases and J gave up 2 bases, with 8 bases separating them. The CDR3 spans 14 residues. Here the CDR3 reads CASSLALMTYEQYF. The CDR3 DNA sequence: TGTGCCAGCAGCTTAGCGCTGATGACCTACGAGCAGTACTTC.

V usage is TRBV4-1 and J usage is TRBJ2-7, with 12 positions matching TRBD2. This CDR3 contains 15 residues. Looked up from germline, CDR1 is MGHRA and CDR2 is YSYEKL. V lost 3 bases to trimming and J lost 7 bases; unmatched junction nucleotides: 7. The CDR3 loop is CASSHPTSGSREQYF. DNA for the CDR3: TGCGCCAGCAGCCATCCGACTAGCGGGAGTCGAGAGCAGTACTTC.

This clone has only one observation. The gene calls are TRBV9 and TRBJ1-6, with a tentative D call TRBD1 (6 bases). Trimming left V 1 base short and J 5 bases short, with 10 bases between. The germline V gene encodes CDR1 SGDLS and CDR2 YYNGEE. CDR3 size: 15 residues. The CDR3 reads CASSVSDRNNSPLHF. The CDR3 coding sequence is TGTGCCAGCAGCGTATCTGACAGGAATAATTCACCCCTCCACTTT.

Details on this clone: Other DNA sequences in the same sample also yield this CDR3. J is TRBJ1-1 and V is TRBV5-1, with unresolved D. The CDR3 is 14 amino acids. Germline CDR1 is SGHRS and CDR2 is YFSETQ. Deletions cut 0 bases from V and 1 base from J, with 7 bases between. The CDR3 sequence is CASSLGPANTEAFF. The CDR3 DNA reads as TGCGCCAGCAGCTTGGGACCGGCGAACACTGAAGCTTTCTTT. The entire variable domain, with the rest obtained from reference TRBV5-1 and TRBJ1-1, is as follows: KAGVTQTPRYLIKTRGQQVTLSCSPISGHRSVSWYQQTPGQGLQFLFEYFSETQRNKGNFPGRFSGRQFSNSRSEMNVSTLELGDSALYLCASSLGPANTEAFFGQGTRLTVV.

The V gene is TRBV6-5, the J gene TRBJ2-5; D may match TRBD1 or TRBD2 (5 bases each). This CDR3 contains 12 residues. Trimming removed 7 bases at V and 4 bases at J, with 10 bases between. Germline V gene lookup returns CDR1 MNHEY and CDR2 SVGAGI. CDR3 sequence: CASTGDRETQYF. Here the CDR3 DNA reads TGTGCCAGCACCGGGGACCGAGAGACCCAGTACTTC.

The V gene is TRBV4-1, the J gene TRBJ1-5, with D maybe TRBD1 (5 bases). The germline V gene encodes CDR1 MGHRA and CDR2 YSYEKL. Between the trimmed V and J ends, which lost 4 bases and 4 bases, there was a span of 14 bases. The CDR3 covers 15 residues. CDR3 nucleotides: TGCGCCAGCAGCCGCCTTGTGGGACCTAATCAGCCCCAGCATTTT. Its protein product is CASSRLVGPNQPQHF.

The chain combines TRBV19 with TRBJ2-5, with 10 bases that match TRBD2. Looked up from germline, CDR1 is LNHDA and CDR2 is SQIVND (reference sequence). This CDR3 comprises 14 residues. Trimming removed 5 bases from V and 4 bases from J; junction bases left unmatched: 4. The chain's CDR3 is CASSPSGRVETQYF. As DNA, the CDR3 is TGTGCCAGTAGTCCTAGCGGGAGAGTAGAGACCCAGTACTTC.

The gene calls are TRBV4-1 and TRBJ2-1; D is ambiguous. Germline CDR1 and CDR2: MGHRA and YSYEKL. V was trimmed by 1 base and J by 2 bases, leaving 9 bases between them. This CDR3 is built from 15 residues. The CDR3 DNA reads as TGCGCCAGCAGCCAAGGGGCAGTAACCTACAATGAGCAGTTCTTC. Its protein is CASSQGAVTYNEQFF.

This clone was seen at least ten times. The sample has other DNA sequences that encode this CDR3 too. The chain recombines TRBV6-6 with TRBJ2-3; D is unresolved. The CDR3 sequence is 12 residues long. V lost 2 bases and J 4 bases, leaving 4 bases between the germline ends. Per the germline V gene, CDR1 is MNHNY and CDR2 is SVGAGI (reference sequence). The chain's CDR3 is CASSYGPDTQYF. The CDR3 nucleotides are TGTGCCAGCAGTTACGGCCCAGATACGCAGTATTTT.

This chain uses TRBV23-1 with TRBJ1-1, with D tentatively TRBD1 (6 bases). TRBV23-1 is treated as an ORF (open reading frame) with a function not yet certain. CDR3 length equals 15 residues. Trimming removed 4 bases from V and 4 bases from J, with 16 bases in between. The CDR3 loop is CASSPYREGGTEAFF. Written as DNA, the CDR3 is TGCGCCAGCAGTCCTTACAGGGAGGGGGGCACTGAAGCTTTCTTT.

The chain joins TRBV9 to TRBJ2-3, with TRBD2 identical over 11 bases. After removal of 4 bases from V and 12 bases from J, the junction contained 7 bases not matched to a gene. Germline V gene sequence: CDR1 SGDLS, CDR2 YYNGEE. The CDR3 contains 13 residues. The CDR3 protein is CASSPQLAGEQYF. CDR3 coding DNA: TGTGCCAGCAGCCCCCAACTAGCGGGAGAACAGTATTTT.

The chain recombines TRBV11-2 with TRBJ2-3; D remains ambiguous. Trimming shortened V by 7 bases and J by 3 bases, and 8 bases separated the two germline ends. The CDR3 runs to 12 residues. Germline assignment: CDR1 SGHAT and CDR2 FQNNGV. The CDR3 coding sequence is TGTGCCAGCACCCAGACTACAGATACGCAGTATTTT. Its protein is CASTQTTDTQYF.

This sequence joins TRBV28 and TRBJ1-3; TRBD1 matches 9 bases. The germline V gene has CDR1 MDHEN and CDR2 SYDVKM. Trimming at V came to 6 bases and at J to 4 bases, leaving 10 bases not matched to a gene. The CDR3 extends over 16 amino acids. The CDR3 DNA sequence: TGTGCCAGCAGCCCCCCCGGACAGGGGAGCGGAAACACCATATATTTT. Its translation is CASSPPGQGSGNTIYF.

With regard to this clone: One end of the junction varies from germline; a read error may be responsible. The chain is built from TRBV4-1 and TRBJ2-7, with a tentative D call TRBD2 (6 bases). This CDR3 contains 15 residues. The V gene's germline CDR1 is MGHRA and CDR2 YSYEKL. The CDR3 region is CASSSVAVLSYEQYF. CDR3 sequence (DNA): TGTGCCAGCAGCTCCGTAGCGGTTCTCTCCTACGAGCAGTACTTC.

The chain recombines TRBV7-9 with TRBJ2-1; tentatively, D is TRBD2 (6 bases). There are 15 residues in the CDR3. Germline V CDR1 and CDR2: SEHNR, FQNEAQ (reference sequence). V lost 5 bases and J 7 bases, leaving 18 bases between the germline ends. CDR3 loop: CASSPRAGRGNEQFF. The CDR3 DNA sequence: TGTGCCAGCAGCCCGAGAGCGGGCCGGGGGAATGAGCAGTTCTTC.

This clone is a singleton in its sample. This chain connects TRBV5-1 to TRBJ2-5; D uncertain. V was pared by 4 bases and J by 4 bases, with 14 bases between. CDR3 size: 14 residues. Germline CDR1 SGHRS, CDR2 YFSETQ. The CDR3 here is CASSLYMVRETQYF. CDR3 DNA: TGCGCCAGCAGCCTATACATGGTACGAGAGACCCAGTACTTC.